Listed below are T cell receptor beta chains from one sample, sequenced in a study of chemoradiotherapy in HPV16-positive cancers. Repertoires were generated with immunoSEQ multiplex PCR, while TCRdb's copy carries only in-frame clones and drops some. In the table there are nearly 9,000 clones, around 66% of which are singletons. The sample was gathered from a patient who underwent chemoradiotherapy. The receptors stem from a human donor with HPV-associated anogenital cancer. Both conserved end residues are part of each CDR3. A D gene is named only where the DNA matches it firmly. Not every row has a clone size; where given, it reads once, few, many or a size class.

TRBV19	NA	TRBJ2-2	NA	TGTGCCAGTAGTGTGGGAGGACTGGCGAACACCGGGGAGCTGTTTTTT	CASSVGGLANTGELFF
TRBV15	NA	TRBJ2-3	NA	TGTGCCACCAGCGTTAGACCCCTTCCTGATACGCAGTATTTT	CATSVRPLPDTQYF
TRBV7-9	NA	TRBJ1-1	NA	TGTGCCAGCAGCTCTATGAACACTGAAGCTTTCTTT	CASSSMNTEAFF
TRBV5-1	NA	TRBJ1-3	NA	TGCGCCAGCAGCTCGACGGGGGACTCTGGAAACACCATATATTTT	CASSSTGDSGNTIYF
TRBV30	NA	TRBJ1-4	NA	TGTGCCTGGAGTGGCGCCCTTAGGACTAATGAAAAACTGTTTTTT	CAWSGALRTNEKLFF
TRBV6-1	NA	TRBJ2-1	TRBD1	TGTGCCAGCAGTGAAGCGGCAGGGACAGGGAACAATGAGCAGTTCTTC	CASSEAAGTGNNEQFF
TRBV5-1	NA	TRBJ2-5	NA	TGCGCCAGCAGCTTGTTTGGGCAAGAGACCCAGTACTTC	CASSLFGQETQYF
TRBV11-2	NA	TRBJ2-7	TRBD2	TGTGCCAGCAGCTTTAGCGGGGGCCTCTCTGAGCAGTACTTC	CASSFSGGLSEQYF
TRBV11-3	few	TRBJ2-3	NA	TGTGCCAGCAGCCAGCTCGGGTCCACAGATACGCAGTATTTT	CASSQLGSTDTQYF
TRBV21-1	NA	TRBJ2-3	NA	TGTGCCAGCAGCACCGGGCCACAGCCCCAGCCAGATACGCAGTATTTT	CASSTGPQPQPDTQYF
TRBV6-1	NA	TRBJ1-2	NA	TGTGCCAGCAGTGAACCCGACAGGCCAGCATATGGCTACACCTTC	CASSEPDRPAYGYTF
TRBV2	NA	TRBJ2-2	NA	TGTGCCAGCCGAAGTGCGGACGAGGGATTCACCGGGGAGCTGTTTTTT	CASRSADEGFTGELFF
TRBV27	NA	TRBJ2-1	TRBD1	TGTGCCAGCAGAGTCCGGGACAGGGATGATAATGAGCAGTTCTTC	CASRVRDRDDNEQFF
TRBV7-7	few	TRBJ2-5	NA	TGTGCTAGCAGCTTAGAAGCAGGGCTCGGGGAGACCCAGTACTTC	CASSLEAGLGETQYF
TRBV14	NA	TRBJ2-7	NA	TGTGCCAGCAGCCAAGTTGCTGGGCCCTACGAGCAGTACTTC	CASSQVAGPYEQYF
TRBV6-5	NA	TRBJ2-1	TRBD2	TGTGCCAGCAGTTACCTGGCTAGCGGGGCGTACAATGAGCAGTTCTTC	CASSYLASGAYNEQFF
TRBV30	few	TRBJ1-1	NA	TGTGCCTGGAGTAAACAGGAAGGGACTGAAGCTTTCTTT	CAWSKQEGTEAFF
TRBV6-1	NA	TRBJ1-2	NA	TGTGCCAGCAGTGAAGACGGCCGGTCTAACTATGGCTACACCTTC	CASSEDGRSNYGYTF
TRBV5-4	NA	TRBJ2-7	NA	TGTGCCAGCAGCTATGTTATCGGAAACGAGCAGTACTTC	CASSYVIGNEQYF
TRBV5-1	NA	TRBJ1-6	NA	TGCGCCAGCAAAGGGACGGACAATTCACCCCTCCACTTT	CASKGTDNSPLHF
TRBV10-1	NA	TRBJ2-7	TRBD2	TGCGCCATAAGGCGGGGGGAAAGCTCCTACGAGCAGTACTTC	CAIRRGESSYEQYF
TRBV7-2	NA	TRBJ1-2	NA	TGTGCCAGCAGCTTAGAACGGGGGATCGGCTACACCTTC	CASSLERGIGYTF
TRBV10-2	NA	TRBJ2-3	NA	TGCGCCAGCAGGGAAGACCGGTCAAGCACAGATACGCAGTATTTT	CASREDRSSTDTQYF
TRBV10-3	NA	TRBJ2-6	TRBD1	TGTGCCACAGGGGGCTCTGGGGCCAACGTCCTGACTTTC	CATGGSGANVLTF
TRBV7-2	NA	TRBJ2-1	NA	TGTGCCAGCAGCCGAAACAATAACGGGGGATCCTACAATGAGCAGTTCTTC	CASSRNNNGGSYNEQFF
TRBV28	NA	TRBJ1-6	TRBD1	TGTGCCAGCAGTCTCAGGGACAGTTTGAATTCACCCCTCCACTTT	CASSLRDSLNSPLHF
TRBV7-2	NA	TRBJ1-1	TRBD1	TGTGCCAGCAGCTTAGTGACAGGGGGAAACACTGAAGCTTTCTTT	CASSLVTGGNTEAFF
TRBV4-1	NA	TRBJ2-7	NA	TGCGCCAGCAGCCAAGAGGTAGTAGGGCTCTACGAGCAGTACTTC	CASSQEVVGLYEQYF
TRBV12-1	NA	TRBJ1-5	NA	TGTGCCAGCAGCTTTTGTTCCAGGGCCAGCAATCAGCCCCAGCATTTT	CASSFCSRASNQPQHF
TRBV11-2	NA	TRBJ1-1	NA	TGTGCCAGCACATCCCCCCCCGTGAACACTGAAGCTTTCTTT	CASTSPPVNTEAFF
TRBV5-4	NA	TRBJ1-5	TRBD1	TGTGCCAGCAGCCGGGGGACAGGGGACAATCAGCCCCAGCATTTT	CASSRGTGDNQPQHF
TRBV30	NA	TRBJ1-1	TRBD1	TGTGCCTGGAGTGTTGGGACAGGGGGTACAGCTTTCTTT	CAWSVGTGGTAFF
TRBV4-2	few	TRBJ2-7	TRBD2	TGTGCCAGCAGCCAAGGAATAGCGGGGGGCGTGGGCGAGCAGTACTTC	CASSQGIAGGVGEQYF
TRBV5-6	once	TRBJ2-3	TRBD2	TGTGCCAGCAGCTTGACCTCGGGGGGGTCCGCCACAGATACGCAGTATTTT	CASSLTSGGSATDTQYF
TRBV7-7	once	TRBJ2-1	TRBD1	TGTGCCAGCAGCCCGGGACAGAACAATGAGCAGTTCTTC	CASSPGQNNEQFF
TRBV5-1	once	TRBJ1-2	NA	TGCGCCAGCAGCTTGCAGGGAGATGGCTACACCTTC	CASSLQGDGYTF
TRBV19	NA	TRBJ2-7	NA	TGTGCCAGTAGTATAGATGGCGGCCCCTACGAGCAGTACTTC	CASSIDGGPYEQYF
TRBV7-8	NA	TRBJ1-6	NA	TGTGCCAGCAGCCCGCGCCTACTGAGCTCACCCCTCCACTTT	CASSPRLLSSPLHF
TRBV5-1	NA	TRBJ1-2	TRBD1	TGCGCCAGCAGCCCTCGGACAGGGGACGGGGACTATGGCTACACCTTC	CASSPRTGDGDYGYTF
TRBV27	once	TRBJ2-7	NA	TGTGCCAGCAGTTTTCTCCCAGGCCCCTACGAGCAGTACTTC	CASSFLPGPYEQYF
TRBV7-2	NA	TRBJ1-5	NA	TGTGCCAGCAGCCCCCTGGGGCAGGGAAGCAATCAGCCCCAGCATTTT	CASSPLGQGSNQPQHF
TRBV5-1	NA	TRBJ2-3	NA	TGCGCCAGCAGCTTGGGACGGGCCACAGATACGCAGTATTTT	CASSLGRATDTQYF
TRBV6-6	NA	TRBJ1-6	TRBD1	TGTGCCAGCAGTCGGACAGGGGGTAATTCACCCCTCCACTTT	CASSRTGGNSPLHF
TRBV9	once	TRBJ1-6	NA	TGTGCCAGCAGCGTAGTTGAAAATTCACCCCTCCACTTT	CASSVVENSPLHF
TRBV2	NA	TRBJ2-1	NA	TGTGCCAGCAACTATCCCTTCGATGAGCAGTTCTTC	CASNYPFDEQFF
TRBV2	medium-sized	TRBJ2-5	TRBD2	TGTGCCAGCAGTGACAGCGGGGGGGTCGGGGAGACCCAGTACTTC	CASSDSGGVGETQYF
TRBV2	NA	TRBJ2-7	NA	TGTGCCAGCAGTGATTCACAGGTCTCCTACGAGCAGTACTTC	CASSDSQVSYEQYF
TRBV11-1	NA	TRBJ2-7	NA	TGTGCCAGCAGCCCGATGGACCCTTCGCCCTACGAGCAGTACTTC	CASSPMDPSPYEQYF
TRBV7-6	few	TRBJ2-2	NA	TGTGCCAGCAGCCCGCGGGTGAACACCGGGGAGCTGTTTTTT	CASSPRVNTGELFF
TRBV28	NA	TRBJ2-3	NA	TGTGCCAGCAGTTTGGAGTTGGGACTCGGAGATACGCAGTATTTT	CASSLELGLGDTQYF
TRBV5-1	once	TRBJ2-5	NA	TGCGCCAGCAGCTTGGCCGTCCAACCCGGAGAGACCCAGTACTTC	CASSLAVQPGETQYF
TRBV7-2	NA	TRBJ1-4	NA	TGTGCCAGCGGCTCACAGGGCTGGGGTGAAAAACTGTTTTTT	CASGSQGWGEKLFF
TRBV7-2	medium-sized	TRBJ1-2	TRBD1	TGTGCCAGCAACATACAGGGGGCGCGGTATGGCTACACCTTC	CASNIQGARYGYTF